A selection of T cell receptor beta chains follows, all from one sample in a study of T cell responses to AZD1222 COVID-19 vaccine. Only in-frame clones appear in the TCRdb table, and some are missing; sequencing was by immunoSEQ multiplex PCR. The table shows around 83,000 clones, with 70% to 90% occurring only once. This material consisted of peripheral blood, taken on day 0 of AZD1222 vaccination. The origin of the receptors is an adult in good health. Each CDR3 is given with its conserved first and last residue. Fields, in order: clone size, D gene, J gene, V gene, CDR3 DNA, CDR3 protein. A D gene is named only where the DNA matches it firmly. Expanded clones get a size class; other rows say once, few or many, or leave the size out.

>NA|NA|TRBJ1-2|TRBV10-3
TGTGCCATCAGGGGATCCTATGGCTACACCTTC
CAIRGSYGYTF
>NA|TRBD1|TRBJ1-1|TRBV10-1
TGCGCCACCCACCCCCTGACAGGGGAAAGCGAAATGAACACTGAAGCTTTCTTT
CATHPLTGESEMNTEAFF
>once|NA|TRBJ1-5|TRBV19
TGTGCCAGTAGTATAGCTACAGGGAAGGGCAATCAGCCCCAGCATTTT
CASSIATGKGNQPQHF
>once|NA|TRBJ1-1|TRBV7-2
TGTGCCAGCAGCTTAAAGCAGGGGCCCACTGAAGCTTTCTTT
CASSLKQGPTEAFF
>NA|NA|TRBJ1-1|TRBV6-6
TGTGCCAGCAGTTATACAGGGCTGAACACTGAAGCTTTCTTT
CASSYTGLNTEAFF
>NA|TRBD1|TRBJ1-1|TRBV6-5
TGTGCCAGCAGTCAGAGACAGGGGAACACTGAAGCTTTCTTT
CASSQRQGNTEAFF
>NA|TRBD1|TRBJ1-6|TRBV5-5
TGTGCCAGCAGCTGGAGGGACAGCTCCTATAATTCACCCCTCCACTTT
CASSWRDSSYNSPLHF
>NA|NA|TRBJ1-2|TRBV11-2
TGTGCCAGCAGCTCCTCGGGCGGAGGCTACACCTTC
CASSSSGGGYTF
>NA|TRBD1|TRBJ2-7|TRBV5-1
TGCGCCAGCAGCTTGGAAGGGACAGTTGGCGGGTACGAGCAGTACTTC
CASSLEGTVGGYEQYF
>NA|NA|TRBJ2-5|TRBV29-1
TGCAGCGTTGTTGGCTCCTCTCAATGGGAGACCCAGTACTTC
CSVVGSSQWETQYF